The 21 T cell receptor beta chains listed next were all sequenced from one sample in a study of CD8+ T cells in alopecia areata. cDNA prepared by RNA extraction and subsequent reverse transcription served as the template for sequencing. Profiling relied on immunoSEQ multiplex PCR, and the TCRdb table lists in-frame clones only, not all of them. The sample has 120,000 or so clones; around 64% are singletons. Sequencing was carried out using CD4+ T cells sorted from blood. The receptors shown here come from a human donor in good health.

The genes are TRBV29-1 and TRBJ1-1, with D perhaps TRBD1 (5 bases). V dropped 6 bases and J dropped 1 base, with 12 bases sitting between them. The CDR3 totals 13 residues. The germline gives CDR1 SQVTM, CDR2 ANQGSEA. The CDR3 sequence: CSVLEGPNTEAFF. In nucleotides, the CDR3 is TGCAGCGTCCTTGAGGGGCCGAACACTGAAGCTTTCTTT.

This chain links TRBV18 with TRBJ2-7; D is undetermined. Germline V lookup: CDR1 KGHSH, CDR2 LQKENI. V lost 0 bases to trimming and J lost 6 bases, with 12 bases between them. This CDR3 spans 14 amino acids. CDR3 bases: TGTGCCAGCTCACCACCGGATCCGGTCTTCGAGCAGTACTTC. Its translation: CASSPPDPVFEQYF.

The V call is TRBV6-5, the J call TRBJ2-5, with 8 bases that match TRBD1. The germline V gene encodes CDR1 MNHEY and CDR2 SVGAGI. The length of the CDR3 is 13 residues. The V and J ends lost 4 bases and 4 bases, in that order; junction bases with no gene match: 2. DNA of the CDR3: TGTGCCAGCAGTTCACAGGGGGGAGAGACCCAGTACTTC. Encoded protein: CASSSQGGETQYF.

In this sample, this clone turned up a few times. V gene TRBV5-1 combines with J gene TRBJ2-5, with D possibly TRBD1 on 6 matching bases. Germline assignment: CDR1 SGHRS and CDR2 YFSETQ. There are 14 residues in the CDR3. V was trimmed by 4 bases and J by 5 bases, leaving 15 bases between them. CDR3 coding DNA: TGCGCCAGCAGCCCAACAGGGAAGGCGGAGACCCAGTACTTC. This encodes CASSPTGKAETQYF. Full variable domain (remainder filled in from reference TRBV5-1 and TRBJ2-5): KAGVTQTPRYLIKTRGQQVTLSCSPISGHRSVSWYQQTPGQGLQFLFEYFSETQRNKGNFPGRFSGRQFSNSRSEMNVSTLELGDSALYLCASSPTGKAETQYFGPGTRLLVL.

The rearrangement links TRBV29-1 to TRBJ2-7; 8 nucleotides line up with TRBD1. With 3 bases clipped from V and 5 bases from J, the junction kept 6 bases outside the gene matches. The CDR3 extends over 13 amino acids. Germline V gene data show CDR1 as SQVTM and CDR2 as ANQGSEA. Here the CDR3 reads CSVDGQGRNEQYF. CDR3 nucleotide sequence: TGCAGCGTTGATGGACAGGGCCGAAACGAGCAGTACTTC.

This clone was found a few times. The gene calls are TRBV29-1 and TRBJ2-5, with 8 bases aligning to TRBD1. The J segment lost 9 bases and the V segment lost 7 bases, leaving 4 bases of the junction unmatched. Germline CDR1 reads SQVTM; CDR2 reads ANQGSEA. The CDR3 has 10 amino acids. CDR3 amino acids: CSAEQGAQYF. As DNA, the CDR3 is TGCAGCGCGGAACAGGGGGCCCAGTACTTC.

This clone showed up just a few times. This chain joins TRBV6-6 and TRBJ1-5; 8 bases are a match to TRBD1. Germline assignment: CDR1 MNHNY and CDR2 SVGAGI (reference sequence). Losses at the gene ends were 2 bases for V and 2 bases for J; bases not matched to a gene: 5. The CDR3 has 16 amino acids. The CDR3 DNA sequence: TGTGCCAGCAGTTACGCGGGACAGGTGGGCAATCAGCCCCAGCATTTT. It specifies CASSYAGQVGNQPQHF.

V gene TRBV25-1 combines with J gene TRBJ1-6; D ambiguous. Looked up from germline, CDR1 is MGHDK and CDR2 is SYGVNS. Trimming took off 9 bases at V and 7 bases at J, with 4 bases between the two ends. This CDR3 spans 10 amino acids. DNA for the CDR3: TGTGCCAGAGTAAATTCACCCCTCCACTTT. Amino acids: CARVNSPLHF.

The chain carries TRBV18 and TRBJ2-7, with D uncertain. Germline lookup yields CDR1 KGHSH and CDR2 LQKENI. The CDR3 extends over 14 amino acids. V gave up 0 bases and J gave up 5 bases, with 11 bases separating them. Written as DNA, the CDR3 is TGTGCCAGCTCACCACCCACAGTACCTAACGAGCAGTACTTC. Protein product: CASSPPTVPNEQYF. Filled out from reference TRBV18 and TRBJ2-7, the complete variable domain reads NAGVMQNPRHLVRRRGQEARLRCSPMKGHSHVYWYRQLPEEGLKFMVYLQKENIIDESGMPKERFSAEFPKEGPSILRIQQVVRGDSAAYFCASSPPTVPNEQYFGPGTRLTVT.

This chain uses TRBV19 with TRBJ2-5; TRBD1 matches at 9 bases. Trimming took 5 bases from V and 5 from J; bases not matched to a gene: 6. Germline V lookup: CDR1 LNHDA, CDR2 SQIVND (reference sequence). CDR3 length equals 14 residues. The CDR3 reads CASSSGQGVETQYF. The CDR3 region has the DNA TGTGCCAGTAGTTCGGGACAGGGTGTTGAGACCCAGTACTTC.

CDR3 loop: CASSFTNRMSEQYF. In DNA, the CDR3 is TGTGCCAGCAGTTTTACGAATCGCATGTCTGAGCAGTACTTC. The V call is TRBV27, the J call TRBJ2-7; D not certain. The CDR3 extends over 14 amino acids. The V end lost 3 bases, the J end lost 7 bases, and 16 bases lay between the germline ends. Germline CDR1 MNHEY, CDR2 SMNVEV (reference sequence).

This clone is medium-sized in the sample. The chain has TRBV7-9 and TRBJ1-5; D is unclear. Germline lookup yields CDR1 SEHNR and CDR2 FQNEAQ (reference sequence). Trimming shortened V by 5 bases and J by 5 bases, and 7 bases separated the two germline ends. The CDR3 spans 12 residues. The DNA of the CDR3 is TGTGCCAGCAGCCAGGACGATCAGCCCCAGCATTTT. Its translation is CASSQDDQPQHF.

The V gene is TRBV6-1, the J gene TRBJ1-1, with 7 bases matching TRBD1. V lost 6 bases to trimming and J lost 10 bases; unmatched junction nucleotides: 14. There are 14 residues in the CDR3. Germline CDR1 MNHNS, CDR2 SASEGT. The CDR3 region is CASSRDRALSRAFF. CDR3 in DNA: TGTGCCAGCAGCCGAGACAGGGCCCTTTCGCGAGCTTTCTTT.

This chain connects TRBV30 to TRBJ1-1, with TRBD1 identical over 7 bases. There are 13 residues in the CDR3. V lost 3 bases to trimming and J lost 6 bases; unmatched junction nucleotides: 7. Germline assignment: CDR1 GTSNPN and CDR2 SVGIG (reference sequence). The CDR3 sequence: CAWSRDSGAEAFF. The CDR3 coding sequence is TGTGCCTGGAGCAGGGACAGTGGGGCTGAAGCTTTCTTT.

Note on this clone: Other DNA sequences of this sample code for an identical CDR3. V gene TRBV5-1 combines with J gene TRBJ1-1; D is unresolved. The CDR3 runs 14 residues. Trimming took off 0 bases at V and 5 bases at J, with 11 bases between the two ends. CDR1 is SGHRS and CDR2 is YFSETQ in the germline V gene. CDR3 in amino acids: CASSLEGTGTEAFF. The CDR3 coding sequence is TGCGCCAGCAGCTTGGAAGGCACGGGAACTGAAGCTTTCTTT.

Comments on this clone: One end of the junction varies from germline; a read error may be responsible. The gene calls are TRBV12-5 and TRBJ1-3, with TRBD1 matching 7 bases. The CDR3 length is 14 residues. The V gene's germline CDR1 is LGHNT and CDR2 FRNRAP. The DNA for the CDR3 is TGTGCTAGTGGTTTGCATCACACAGGGGACCGAACGTTTTTT. This translates into CASGLHHTGDRTFF.

The chain joins TRBV19 to TRBJ1-1; the D is unclear. The V gene's germline CDR1 is LNHDA and CDR2 SQIVND (reference sequence). V was shortened by 3 bases and J by 7 bases, with 15 bases between the two germline ends. The CDR3 extends over 14 amino acids. CDR3 nucleotides: TGTGCCAGTAGTATGGTGGGGAGAACCGATGAAGCTTTCTTT. This codes for CASSMVGRTDEAFF.

The chain couples TRBV30 to TRBJ1-1; 8 nucleotides align to TRBD1. The CDR3 covers 13 residues. Germline V gene data show CDR1 as GTSNPN and CDR2 as SVGIG (reference sequence). J was trimmed by 3 bases and V by 2 bases; bases with no gene match: 2. The CDR3 reads CAWSPDRDTEAFF. CDR3 DNA sequence: TGTGCCTGGAGTCCGGACAGGGACACTGAAGCTTTCTTT.

In its sample, this clone was seen a few times. This sequence joins TRBV4-2 and TRBJ2-1, with a possible D match to TRBD1 (6 bases). This CDR3 contains 15 residues. Germline CDR1 and CDR2: LGHNA and YNFKEQ. V was shortened by 4 bases and J by 8 bases, with 18 bases between the two germline ends. The CDR3 protein is CASSLVGADNDEQFF. The CDR3, as DNA: TGTGCCAGCAGCCTGGTGGGGGCGGATAACGATGAGCAGTTCTTC.

The J gene is TRBJ1-2, the V gene TRBV5-1, with TRBD1 matching 9 bases. V trimming: 0 bases; J trimming: 7 bases; junction bases outside the gene matches: 7. The CDR3 extends over 15 amino acids. Per germline, CDR1 SGHRS and CDR2 YFSETQ. CDR3 region: CASSLAGQGVGGYTF. The CDR3 bases are TGCGCCAGCAGCTTGGCGGGACAGGGTGTAGGTGGCTACACCTTC.

This chain uses TRBV20-1 with TRBJ2-1; D perhaps matches TRBD2 (5 bases). Germline loops: CDR1 DFQATT, CDR2 SNEGSKA (reference sequence). The CDR3 spans 11 residues. Trimming took 4 bases from V and 9 from J, leaving 10 bases between them. As DNA, the CDR3 is TGCAGTGCTATATGGGAGATTGAGCAGTTCTTC. Translation: CSAIWEIEQFF.